This is a list of T cell receptor beta chains from one sample in a study of blood T cells in healthy people across ages. Each CDR3 protein gets one entry after TCRdb re-called the 5' RACE reads with MiXCR. Counted here are roughly 800,000 distinct CDR3 sequences, nearly 60% occurring once; the ten biggest clones make up 22%. The source material was blood. These receptors came from a man aged 25 to 40 in good health. CDR3s include the opening cysteine and the closing phenylalanine or tryptophan. Each record gives: CDR3 protein, CDR3 DNA, J gene, V gene, D gene, clone size. D genes are given only for firm matches. Clone size is not always given. Where it is, it says once, few, many or a class for expanded clones.

CASSSAGEAEEKLFF TGTGCCAGCAGCTCCGCAGGGGAGGCAGAAGAAAAACTGTTTTTT TRBJ1-4 TRBV7-9 NA NA
CASSLETRGVNEQFF TGCGCCAGCAGCTTGGAGACTAGAGGGGTCAATGAGCAGTTCTTC TRBJ2-1 TRBV5-1 NA NA
CSARDPTSGGLFSYNEQFF TGCAGTGCTAGAGATCCGACTAGCGGGGGGTTGTTCTCCTACAATGAGCAGTTCTTC TRBJ2-1 TRBV20-1 TRBD2 NA
CASKRTSGGLTHGQYF TGTGCCAGCAAGAGGACTAGCGGGGGACTAACCCACGGGCAGTACTTC TRBJ2-7 TRBV2 TRBD2 NA
CASSYESGYEQYF TGTGCCAGCAGTTACGAAAGCGGCTACGAGCAGTACTTC TRBJ2-7 TRBV6-5 NA few
CASSLTDYEQYF TGTGCCAGCAGCTTGACGGACTACGAGCAGTACTTC TRBJ2-7 TRBV7-2 NA many
CASSLGDRSGASGANVLTF TGCGCCAGCAGCTTGGGGGACAGATCTGGGGCCTCTGGGGCCAACGTCCTGACTTTC TRBJ2-6 TRBV5-1 TRBD1 NA
CASWAAGWIVPNEQFF TGTGCCTCCTGGGCAGCGGGATGGATCGTCCCGAATGAGCAGTTCTTC TRBJ2-1 TRBV27 TRBD2 once
CASSPDKASTDTQYF TGTGCCAGCAGCCCAGACAAAGCTAGCACAGATACGCAGTATTTT TRBJ2-3 TRBV9 NA NA
CSAHLRYEQYF TGCAGTGCCCACCTACGCTACGAGCAGTACTTC TRBJ2-7 TRBV20-1 NA NA
CSVASGLYGYTF TGCAGCGTTGCCTCGGGGCTGTATGGCTACACCTTC TRBJ1-2 TRBV29-1 NA NA
CAISDRVNEQFF TGTGCCATCAGTGATAGGGTCAATGAGCAGTTCTTC TRBJ2-1 TRBV10-3 NA NA
CSTIFSGGAEAFF TGCAGCACTATATTTTCTGGCGGGGCAGAAGCTTTCTTT TRBJ1-1 TRBV29-1 NA NA
CCARDTNVGLAGVWGETQYF TGCTGTGCTAGAGATACCAATGTGGGACTAGCGGGAGTATGGGGAGAGACCCAGTACTTC TRBJ2-5 TRBV20-1 TRBD2 NA
CASSPNSGAYNEQFF TGCGCCAGCAGCCCGAATAGCGGGGCCTACAATGAGCAGTTCTTC TRBJ2-1 TRBV5-1 TRBD2 once
CASSRLVGNADTQYF TGTGCCAGCAGCCGACTAGTGGGTAATGCAGATACGCAGTATTTT TRBJ2-3 TRBV11-2 NA NA
CAISETGQGIYGYTF TGTGCCATCAGTGAGACTGGACAGGGGATCTATGGCTACACCTTC TRBJ1-2 TRBV10-3 TRBD1 few
CASSLAPGQGGEQYF TGTGCCAGCAGCTTAGCCCCGGGACAGGGGGGCGAGCAGTACTTC TRBJ2-7 TRBV7-2 TRBD1 once
CASSAGTALNSPLHF TGCGCCAGCAGCGCCGGGACAGCTCTTAATTCACCCCTCCACTTT TRBJ1-6 TRBV5-1 TRBD1 NA
CASSLGTELSPLHF TGTGCCAGCAGCTTAGGGACCGAATTGTCACCCCTCCACTTT TRBJ1-6 TRBV7-2 NA NA
CAVRGDYGYTF TGTGCCGTGAGAGGGGACTATGGCTACACCTTC TRBJ1-2 TRBV7-9 NA NA
CASRDDRVFGNYGYTF TGTGCCAGCAGGGACGACAGGGTTTTCGGTAACTATGGCTACACCTTC TRBJ1-2 TRBV12-3/TRBV12-4 TRBD1 NA
CASSQVQQITDTQYF TGCGCCAGCAGCCAAGTCCAGCAGATCACAGATACGCAGTATTTT TRBJ2-3 TRBV4-3 NA NA
CASSLAPGWTGRETQYF TGTGCCAGCAGCTTAGCCCCTGGGTGGACAGGGCGAGAGACCCAGTACTTC TRBJ2-5 TRBV7-2 TRBD1 few
CASSLLGYNEQFF TGCGCCAGCAGCTTGTTAGGATACAATGAGCAGTTCTTC TRBJ2-1 TRBV5-1 NA few
CSAQLGGDIYNEQFF TGCAGTGCCCAGTTGGGCGGGGACATCTACAATGAGCAGTTCTTC TRBJ2-1 TRBV20-1 NA NA
CASSQWTGRVNQPQHF TGTGCCAGCAGTCAATGGACAGGGAGGGTTAATCAGCCCCAGCATTTT TRBJ1-5 TRBV7-2 TRBD1 NA
CASSSLLAGNVAYEQFF TGTGCCAGCAGCTCCCTATTAGCGGGTAACGTGGCGTATGAGCAGTTCTTC TRBJ2-1 TRBV7-2 TRBD2 NA
CSAYYRGRYEQYF TGCAGTGCTTACTACAGGGGGCGGTACGAGCAGTACTTC TRBJ2-7 TRBV20-1 TRBD1 NA
CASSTTTRYTDTRYF TGCGCCAGCAGCACGACAACTAGGTACACAGATACGCGGTATTTT TRBJ2-3 TRBV4-3 NA NA
CASSYTGTYYEQYF TGCGCCAGCAGCTACACGGGAACCTACTACGAGCAGTACTTC TRBJ2-7 TRBV5-1 NA NA
CASSPGTGSFYEQYF TGTGCCAGCAGTCCCGGGACAGGGTCTTTCTACGAGCAGTACTTC TRBJ2-7 TRBV7-2 TRBD1 NA
CASRDTSDQPQHF TGTGCCAGCCGTGACACGTCCGATCAGCCCCAGCATTTT TRBJ1-5 TRBV6-2/TRBV6-3 NA NA
CSVDGSLAGEPYEQYF TGCAGCGTGGACGGCTCACTAGCGGGAGAACCCTACGAGCAGTACTTC TRBJ2-7 TRBV29-1 TRBD2 NA
CASSLGLGIGAGANVLTF TGTGCCAGCAGCTTAGGCCTCGGGATAGGAGCTGGGGCCAACGTCCTGACTTTC TRBJ2-6 TRBV7-3 NA many
CASSDRQGPSGANVLTF TGTGCCAGCAGCGACAGACAGGGTCCCTCTGGGGCCAACGTCCTGACTTTC TRBJ2-6 TRBV9 TRBD1 NA
CASSSQRMGYEQYF TGTGCCAGCAGCTCCCAGCGTATGGGGTACGAGCAGTACTTC TRBJ2-7 TRBV13 NA NA
CASSEGPNTDTQYF TGTGCCAGCAGTGAAGGACCAAACACAGATACGCAGTATTTT TRBJ2-3 TRBV6-1 NA NA
CSLRLGDRTQYF TGCAGTTTGAGACTGGGGGATCGGACCCAGTACTTC TRBJ2-5 TRBV20-1 NA NA
CASSPGPIGETQYF TGTGCCAGCAGCCCAGGACCAATCGGCGAGACCCAGTACTTC TRBJ2-5 TRBV6-5 NA few
CASTNGDRSYGYTF TGTGCCAGCACCAATGGTGACAGGTCCTATGGCTACACCTTC TRBJ1-2 TRBV6-2/TRBV6-3 NA NA
CASSLAASGGGETQYF TGTGCCAGCAGCTTAGCGGCTAGCGGGGGCGGAGAGACCCAGTACTTC TRBJ2-5 TRBV7-2 TRBD2 NA
CASSREEETQYF TGTGCCAGCAGTCGGGAGGAAGAGACCCAGTACTTC TRBJ2-5 TRBV7-2 TRBD2 NA
CASSYTGPWGKNIQYF TGTGCCAGCAGCTACACAGGGCCCTGGGGCAAAAACATTCAGTACTTC TRBJ2-4 TRBV7-9 NA NA
CAGQENTEAFF TGTGCCGGACAAGAGAACACTGAAGCTTTCTTT TRBJ1-1 TRBV7-9 NA NA
CSARRNYEQYF TGCAGTGCTAGGAGGAACTACGAGCAGTACTTC TRBJ2-7 TRBV20-1 NA NA
CASSAPVAGTDTQYF TGTGCCAGCAGCGCTCCCGTAGCGGGCACAGATACGCAGTATTTT TRBJ2-3 TRBV7-2 NA NA
CASSQTGRNEQYF TGTGCCAGCAGCCAAACCGGGAGAAACGAGCAGTACTTC TRBJ2-7 TRBV16 NA NA
CASSQEGTSGSRRFF TGCGCCAGCAGCCAAGAGGGGACTAGCGGGAGTAGAAGGTTCTTC TRBJ2-1 TRBV4-3 TRBD2 NA
CASRSLPLEQFF TGTGCCAGCAGATCCCTCCCACTTGAGCAGTTCTTC TRBJ2-1 TRBV11-2 NA NA
CASSLTSGSHFSYNEQFF TGTGCCAGCAGCTTAACTAGCGGGAGTCACTTCTCCTACAATGAGCAGTTCTTC TRBJ2-1 TRBV7-3 TRBD2 few
CSAYRGVSYEQYF TGCAGTGCGTACAGGGGGGTCTCCTACGAGCAGTACTTC TRBJ2-7 TRBV20-1 TRBD1 NA
CASSYSRPQISLFNEQFF TGTGCCAGCAGTTACTCGAGGCCCCAGATTTCTCTTTTCAATGAGCAGTTCTTC TRBJ2-1 TRBV6-5 NA NA
CSVPEADTQYF TGCAGTGTACCCGAGGCAGATACGCAGTATTTT TRBJ2-3 TRBV20-1 NA few
CASSQVMPGANVLTF TGTGCCAGCAGCCAAGTGATGCCTGGGGCCAACGTCCTGACTTTC TRBJ2-6 TRBV14 NA few
CASSVGGSSTDTQYF TGTGCCAGCAGCGTAGGGGGATCTAGCACAGATACGCAGTATTTT TRBJ2-3 TRBV9 NA NA
CASSVGVGTYEQYF TGTGCCAGCAGCGTAGGCGTCGGGACCTACGAGCAGTACTTC TRBJ2-7 TRBV9 NA NA
CASSLLGGHSYNEQYF TGTGCCAGCAGCCTCCTCGGCGGGCACTCCTACAATGAGCAGTACTTC TRBJ2-5 TRBV7-8 NA once
CASSQASSTDTQYF TGTGCCAGCAGCCAGGCCAGCAGCACAGATACGCAGTATTTT TRBJ2-3 TRBV14 NA NA